These T cell receptor beta chains were read from a single sample in a study of regulatory T cells in long-lasting Graves disease. TCRdb fed the multiplex PCR reads into MiXCR, producing one record per CDR3 protein. The profile covers fewer than 450,000 distinct CDR3 sequences, with about a fifth appearing a single time and 20% to 25% taken by the ten largest. The sequencing used peripheral blood mononuclear cells (PBMCs), collected when the disease was refractory, from a patient treated with antithyroid drugs. These TCRs come from a female donor with Graves disease. CDR3s include the opening cysteine and the closing phenylalanine or tryptophan. A D gene is named only where the DNA matches it firmly. Clone sizes are given selectively: once, few, many, or a class where the clone is expanded.

TRBD1	13	TRBV7-2	TRBJ2-7	many	TGTGCCAGCAGCTTTTGGCAGGGGGTCGAGCAGTACTTC	CASSFWQGVEQYF
.	14	TRBV2	TRBJ2-7	many	TGTGCCAGCAGTGAACGGCCAGGGGACTACGAGCAGTACTTC	CASSERPGDYEQYF
.	15	TRBV10-3	TRBJ2-7	many	TGTGCCATCCGACGAGGGGGGCCCAACTCCTACGAGCAGTACTTC	CAIRRGGPNSYEQYF
.	11	TRBV30	TRBJ1-2	many	TGTGCCTGGAGTCAACAGGCCGGCTACACCTTC	CAWSQQAGYTF
.	15	TRBV4-1	TRBJ1-4	.	TGTGCCAGCAGCCAAGTTCGGAAGACCCATGAAAAACTGTTTTTT	CASSQVRKTHEKLFF
.	16	TRBV4-3	TRBJ1-1	.	TGCGCCAGCAGCCAAGAGGTCATTACAGGGAACACTGAAGCTTTCTTT	CASSQEVITGNTEAFF
.	14	TRBV6-5	TRBJ1-1	many	TGTGCCAGCAGTTACATGGGCTCCGGCACTGAAGCTTTCTTT	CASSYMGSGTEAFF
TRBD2	20	TRBV2	TRBJ2-2	few	TGTGCCAGCAGTGCCACCGGGACTAGCGGGAGGGGTGCGAACACCGGGGAGCTGTTTTTT	CASSATGTSGRGANTGELFF
.	13	TRBV29-1	TRBJ2-5	many	TGCAGCGTCCTGGGACCGGGCGGAGAGACCCAGTACTTC	CSVLGPGGETQYF
.	15	TRBV28	TRBJ2-7	many	TGTGCCAGCAGTTCGACCTTAGCGGTAGATTACGAGCAGTACTTC	CASSSTLAVDYEQYF
TRBD1	14	TRBV18	TRBJ1-1	many	TGTGCCAGCTCACAGGGGGCGGTGGACACTGAAGCTTTCTTT	CASSQGAVDTEAFF
.	15	TRBV7-2	TRBJ2-3	.	TGTGCCAGCGCCGCGGGGCTTCAAGGGGAAGATACGCAGTATTTT	CASAAGLQGEDTQYF
.	14	TRBV27	TRBJ2-7	many	TGTGCCAGCAGTCCCACGGGGACCATCCACGAGCAGTACTTC	CASSPTGTIHEQYF
.	13	TRBV29-1	TRBJ1-4	.	TGCAGCGTTGAAGATTTAGGGCATGAAAAACTGTTTTTT	CSVEDLGHEKLFF
.	16	TRBV7-2	TRBJ1-3	.	TGTGCCAGCAGCCAACGCACAGGGATTACTGGAAACACCATATATTTT	CASSQRTGITGNTIYF
TRBD1	16	TRBV6-5	TRBJ2-5	.	TGTGCCAGCAGTTACACCGGGACAGGGGGTTCAGAGACCCAGTACTTC	CASSYTGTGGSETQYF
.	15	TRBV6-2/TRBV6-3	TRBJ2-1	.	TGTGCCAGCAGTTACTCGCAAACAGAGCCTCACGAGCAGTTCTTC	CASSYSQTEPHEQFF
.	15	TRBV20-1	TRBJ2-7	many	TGCAGTGCTAGAGTTCAACTAGCCGTGTCCGACGAGCAGTACTTC	CSARVQLAVSDEQYF
.	18	TRBV28	TRBJ1-5	many	TGTGCCAGCAGTTTAGGTCCCCCTACAGTTTATGGCAATCAGCCCCAGCATTTT	CASSLGPPTVYGNQPQHF
TRBD1	12	TRBV5-6	TRBJ2-5	.	TGTGCCGGCAGCCCCGGACAGGGGACCCAGTACTTC	CAGSPGQGTQYF
.	14	TRBV5-6	TRBJ2-5	.	TGTGCCAGCAGCCTAGGTGGGGTGAGAGAGACCCAGTACTTC	CASSLGGVRETQYF
TRBD1	13	TRBV3-1	TRBJ2-7	many	TGTGCCAGCAGCCACGGACAGGGTCGAGAGCAGTACTTC	CASSHGQGREQYF
.	14	TRBV7-9	TRBJ2-2	.	TGTGCCAGCAGCTTAGAAGGGGATACCGGGGAGCTGTTTTTT	CASSLEGDTGELFF
.	14	TRBV12-3/TRBV12-4	TRBJ1-1	many	TGTGCCAGCAGTTTACGGCCTGGGGCCACTGAAGCTTTCTTT	CASSLRPGATEAFF
.	15	TRBV14	TRBJ2-4	.	TGTGCCAGCAGCCAAGAATGGGGAACCAAAAACATTCAGTACTTC	CASSQEWGTKNIQYF
.	15	TRBV6-1	TRBJ1-5	many	TGTGCCAGCAGCCGGACAGTAGATAGCAATCAGCCCCAGCATTTT	CASSRTVDSNQPQHF
.	14	TRBV6-2/TRBV6-3	TRBJ2-5	.	TGTGCCAGCAGCAACTCTTGGGGACAAGAGACCCAGTACTTC	CASSNSWGQETQYF
.	13	TRBV29-1	TRBJ2-5	.	TGCAGCGTTGTAAGATCGGAGGGGAAGACCCAGTACTTC	CSVVRSEGKTQYF
.	12	TRBV20-1	TRBJ1-2	.	TGCAGTGCTAGATTACAGGGCCCTGGCTACACCTTC	CSARLQGPGYTF
.	17	TRBV14	TRBJ2-5	.	TGTGCCAGCAGACCCGACCCAATCAGACAGGCGCAGCGGACCCAGTACTTC	CASRPDPIRQAQRTQYF
TRBD1	16	TRBV27	TRBJ1-4	few	TGTGCCAGCAGTTTACTCCGCAGGGGGCGCAGTGAAAAACTGTTTTTT	CASSLLRRGRSEKLFF
.	13	TRBV7-3	TRBJ1-1	many	TGTGCCAGCAGCCGTACCATGAACACTGAAGCTTTCTTT	CASSRTMNTEAFF
TRBD2	19	TRBV15	TRBJ2-5	many	TGTGCCACCAGCAGAGCTAAAGGTGGGATGACTAGCGGGAAAGAGACCCAGTACTTC	CATSRAKGGMTSGKETQYF
.	15	TRBV12-5	TRBJ1-3	few	TGTGCTAGTGGTTCCCCGCCCGCCGAAGGAAACACCATATATTTT	CASGSPPAEGNTIYF
.	14	TRBV6-9	TRBJ2-5	many	TGTGCCAGCAGTTCCCCCGACCAGGGGAAGACCCAGTACTTC	CASSSPDQGKTQYF
TRBD1	17	TRBV2	TRBJ1-1	.	TGTGCCAGCAGTGAAGCGGGACTAGGGGGCGAGAACACTGAAGCTTTCTTT	CASSEAGLGGENTEAFF
.	14	TRBV27	TRBJ2-7	few	TGTGCCAGCAGTTTAGGGACATCAGCCTACGAGCAGTACTTC	CASSLGTSAYEQYF
.	12	TRBV3-1	TRBJ2-7	many	TGTGCCAGCAGCCATTGGGTTGGCGAGCAGTACTTC	CASSHWVGEQYF
.	13	TRBV7-2	TRBJ2-5	many	TGTGCCAGCAGCCCGCAGTGGGGTTCGGCCCAGTACTTC	CASSPQWGSAQYF
.	10	TRBV29-1	TRBJ1-1	few	TGCAGCGCACTGGACGGTGAAGCTTTCTTT	CSALDGEAFF
TRBD1	13	TRBV6-2/TRBV6-3	TRBJ1-2	many	TGTGCCAGCAGGCTGGACAGGTCTTTTGGCTACACCTTC	CASRLDRSFGYTF
TRBD1	15	TRBV19	TRBJ1-1	few	TGTGCCAGTATCGGGGTGGGCAGGGGGCGAACTGAAGCTTTCTTT	CASIGVGRGRTEAFF
TRBD2	15	TRBV15	TRBJ2-6	.	TGTGCCACCGCGCGGGGAGGGATCGGGGCCAACGTCCTGACTTTC	CATARGGIGANVLTF
.	13	TRBV6-5	TRBJ2-7	few	TGTGCCAGCAGTTACAGGACAGCCTACGAGCAGTACTTC	CASSYRTAYEQYF
TRBD1	15	TRBV12-3/TRBV12-4	TRBJ2-7	many	TGTGCCAGCAGCTTCGCAGGGGGCGGCTCCTACGAGCAGTACTTC	CASSFAGGGSYEQYF
TRBD1	13	TRBV27	TRBJ2-7	many	TGTGCCAGCACCAAACAGGGGAAGTACGAGCTGTACTTC	CASTKQGKYELYF
.	16	TRBV4-1	TRBJ1-1	.	TGCGCCAGCAGCCAACCTCCAGGGGAAGTTGGCACTGAAGCTTTCTTT	CASSQPPGEVGTEAFF
.	13	TRBV7-3	TRBJ2-5	many	TGTGCCAGCAGCTTCGTCGGGCAAGAGACCCAGTACTTC	CASSFVGQETQYF
TRBD1	14	TRBV20-1	TRBJ2-4	few	TGCAGTGCTGGGACAGGTCAAGCCAAAAACATTCAGTACTTC	CSAGTGQAKNIQYF